The 19 T cell receptor beta chains reported below all come from one sample, sequenced in a study of blood T cells in healthy people across ages. The authors ran a second PCR of roughly 6 to 12 cycles using a sample-barcoded 5' primer and a J-beta primer mix. TCRdb reprocessed the 5' RACE reads with MiXCR, giving one entry per CDR3 protein. The sample consists of roughly 1.4 million distinct CDR3 sequences, roughly 59% of them appearing once. Material for sequencing was blood. The receptors derive from a man in his late teens or twenties in good health.

The V and J genes are TRBV6-5 and TRBJ2-7; 11 nucleotides line up with TRBD2. Germline trimming cut 0 bases from V and 3 bases from J; bases unmatched to any gene: 7. Germline CDR1 MNHEY, CDR2 SVGAGI. The CDR3 is 17 amino acids. This chain's CDR3 is CASSYSVVAGGNYEQYF. The CDR3 region has the DNA TGTGCCAGCAGTTACTCGGTTGTAGCGGGGGGGAACTACGAGCAGTACTTC.

This clonotype was seen a few times. V and J are TRBV10-3 and TRBJ2-1; 10 nucleotides match TRBD2. The V and J ends lost 10 bases and 7 bases, in that order; junction bases with no gene match: 7. CDR3 length: 13 residues. Germline V gene lookup returns CDR1 ENHRY and CDR2 SYGVKD. The CDR3 is CANSGGAGNEQFF. The DNA of the CDR3 is TGTGCCAACAGCGGGGGGGCCGGGAATGAGCAGTTCTTC.

The table lists this clonotype with a few counts. The chain combines TRBV4-3 with TRBJ2-7; a possible D gene is TRBD1 (6 bases). Germline-derived CDR1 and CDR2 are LGHNA and YSLEER. Between the trimmed V and J ends, which lost 0 bases and 4 bases, there was a span of 19 bases. The length of the CDR3 is 17 residues. CDR3 coding DNA: TGCGCCAGCAGCCAAGACTCGTCTGGACAGCTCGAGTACGAGCAGTACTTC. Its protein product is CASSQDSSGQLEYEQYF.

The chain combines TRBV10-3 with TRBJ2-3, with D uncertain. The CDR3 covers 15 residues. In germline, CDR1 is ENHRY, CDR2 SYGVKD. Deletions cut 7 bases from V and 4 bases from J, with 18 bases between. CDR3 nucleotides: TGTGCCATCAACTCTCAGTGGGTAGAGTCAGATACGCAGTATTTT. Protein sequence: CAINSQWVESDTQYF.

The rearrangement uses TRBV4-1 and TRBJ1-1, with D possibly being TRBD1 (5 bases). V lost 1 base and J lost 2, with 11 bases in between. CDR1 is MGHRA and CDR2 is YSYEKL in the germline V gene. The CDR3 totals 15 residues. CDR3 protein: CASSQAPQGNTEAFF. CDR3 DNA sequence: TGCGCCAGCAGCCAAGCTCCGCAGGGAAACACTGAAGCTTTCTTT.

The chain uses TRBV20-1 and TRBJ2-1; possible D gene TRBD2, 6 bases. CDR3 length: 15 amino acids. Germline V lookup: CDR1 DFQATT, CDR2 SNEGSKA (reference sequence). V dropped 0 bases and J dropped 2 bases, with 11 bases sitting between them. In DNA form, the CDR3 reads TGCAGTGCTAGAGAGCGTAGCGGAACCTACAATGAGCAGTTCTTC. Encoded protein: CSARERSGTYNEQFF.

This clonotype was counted only a few times. The chain combines TRBV12-3 or TRBV12-4 with TRBJ2-1; the match to TRBD2 covers 13 bases. V was pared by 6 bases and J by 9 bases, with 8 bases of the junction left unmatched. The CDR3 spans 15 residues. This CDR3 reads CASSFTSGGAGEQFF. Here the CDR3 DNA reads TGTGCCAGCAGCTTCACTAGCGGGGGGGCGGGTGAGCAGTTCTTC.

CDR3 amino acids: CASSAPRSGSYSDTQYF. The DNA for the CDR3 is TGTGCCAGCAGCGCTCCTAGGAGCGGGAGTTACTCAGATACGCAGTATTTT. This chain links TRBV5-4 with TRBJ2-3; 8 bases match TRBD2. CDR3 size: 17 residues. V gave up 4 bases and J gave up 4 bases; unmatched junction bases: 14. Germline V CDR1 and CDR2: SGHNT, YYREEE (reference sequence). Together with reference TRBV5-4 and TRBJ2-3, the CDR3 gives the full variable domain: ETGVTQSPTHLIKTRGQQVTLRCSSQSGHNTVSWYQQALGQGPQFIFQYYREEENGRGNFPPRFSGLQFPNYSSELNVNALELDDSALYLCASSAPRSGSYSDTQYFGPGTRLTVL.

The V and J genes are TRBV20-1 and TRBJ1-1; maybe TRBD1 (5 bases). V was pared by 6 bases and J by 4 bases, with 15 bases between. Germline V lookup: CDR1 DFQATT, CDR2 SNEGSKA (reference sequence). The CDR3 is 13 residues long. CDR3 protein: CSALSGGATEAFF. The CDR3 DNA follows: TGCAGTGCCCTTTCCGGGGGTGCCACTGAAGCTTTCTTT.

This chain uses TRBV29-1 with TRBJ2-7; 8 nucleotides align to TRBD1. Germline CDR1 is SQVTM and CDR2 is ANQGSEA. The V gene end was trimmed by 0 bases and the J gene end by 0 bases; junction bases not matched to a gene: 4. The CDR3 loop spans 15 amino acids. CDR3 coding DNA: TGCAGCGTTGAAGAGGGACAGGATAGCTCCTACGAGCAGTACTTC. This gives the protein CSVEEGQDSSYEQYF.

The J gene is TRBJ2-1, the V gene TRBV27, with a weak D call TRBD2 (6 bases). Deletions cut 7 bases from V and 6 bases from J, with 16 bases between. Germline CDR1 MNHEY, CDR2 SMNVEV (reference sequence). This CDR3 region has 14 residues. The CDR3 sequence: CASTPGRGINEQFF. As DNA, the CDR3 is TGTGCCAGCACCCCCGGACGGGGGATCAATGAGCAGTTCTTC.

The rearrangement links TRBV28 to TRBJ1-5; D remains ambiguous. The CDR3 has 12 residues. CDR1 and CDR2 from the germline V gene are MDHEN and SYDVKM. V gave up 7 bases and J gave up 0 bases, with 4 bases separating them. CDR3: CASTASNQPQHF. CDR3 nucleotides: TGTGCCAGCACGGCTAGCAATCAGCCCCAGCATTTT. The entire variable domain, with the rest obtained from reference TRBV28 and TRBJ1-5, is as follows: DVKVTQSSRYLVKRTGEKVFLECVQDMDHENMFWYRQDPGLGLRLIYFSYDVKMKEKGDIPEGYSVSREKKERFSLILESASTNQTSMYLCASTASNQPQHFGDGTRLSIL.

The rearrangement uses TRBV7-2 and TRBJ2-5; no clear D gene. V lost 3 bases, J lost 3 bases, and 5 bases lay in between. Germline CDR1 reads SGHTA; CDR2 reads FQGNSA. The CDR3 extends over 12 amino acids. This chain's CDR3 is CASSFQEETQYF. In DNA form, the CDR3 reads TGTGCCAGCAGCTTCCAGGAAGAGACCCAGTACTTC.

The chain links TRBV25-1 to TRBJ1-1; D is perhaps TRBD1 (5 bases). Germline-derived CDR1 and CDR2 are MGHDK and SYGVNS. Trimming took 11 bases from V and 1 from J, leaving 14 bases between them. This CDR3 comprises 13 residues. CDR3 DNA: TGTGCCTGCACATCAGGGCGGAACACTGAAGCTTTCTTT. It is translated as CACTSGRNTEAFF.

CDR3 in amino acids: CASSLVHNLAGAGETQYF. For the CDR3, the DNA is TGCGCCAGCAGCCTCGTACACAACTTAGCGGGAGCGGGGGAGACCCAGTACTTC. The chain is built from TRBV4-1 and TRBJ2-5; 9 nucleotides agree with TRBD2. The CDR3 spans 18 residues. V gave up 4 bases and J gave up 5 bases; unmatched junction bases: 17. Per the germline V gene, CDR1 is MGHRA and CDR2 is YSYEKL.

The chain recombines TRBV25-1 with TRBJ1-6; D is ambiguous. There are 13 residues in the CDR3. Trimming cost V 3 bases and J 9 bases, with 9 bases left between them. The V gene's germline CDR1 is MGHDK and CDR2 SYGVNS. DNA for the CDR3: TGTGCCAGCAGTGATCGGATGGGTTCACCCCTCCACTTT. This codes for CASSDRMGSPLHF.

The J gene is TRBJ2-1, the V gene TRBV12-3 or TRBV12-4; unclear D gene. The CDR3 has 14 amino acids. V gave up 5 bases and J gave up 5 bases, with 13 bases separating them. CDR3 DNA: TGTGCCAGCAGTGTAATCGCAAGCAACAATGAGCAGTTCTTC. Its translation: CASSVIASNNEQFF.

This clonotype was detected a few times. The chain uses TRBV29-1 and TRBJ2-4, with D maybe TRBD1 (5 bases). The CDR3 extends over 12 amino acids. The V gene lost 2 bases and the J gene lost 9 bases, with 11 bases spanning the gap. Germline V CDR1 and CDR2: SQVTM, ANQGSEA. The CDR3 reads CSVESLRGIQYF. In nucleotides, the CDR3 is TGCAGCGTTGAAAGTTTAAGGGGCATTCAGTACTTC.

The rearrangement joins TRBV4-2 to TRBJ2-3; a weak D match, TRBD2 (6 bases). CDR3 length: 15 amino acids. V was trimmed by 5 bases and J by 5 bases, leaving 17 bases between them. The germline V gene encodes CDR1 LGHNA and CDR2 YNFKEQ. This CDR3 reads CASSSGGGVGDTQYF. The CDR3 nucleotides are TGTGCCAGCAGCTCGGGCGGAGGGGTGGGAGATACGCAGTATTTT.